The text below deals with one T cell receptor beta chain. The sample comes from a study of OX40 agonist ivuxolimab in advanced cancers. The table came from immunoSEQ multiplex PCR; TCRdb's copy has only in-frame clones and leaves some out. The sample includes 48,000 or so clones, more than 85% of them seen just once. The TCR comes from an adult with an advanced solid tumor such as melanoma, head and neck, liver or kidney cancer. Sequenced here: CD4+ or CD8+ T cells sorted from blood, sampled in a trial of the OX40 agonist ivuxolimab.

CDR3 sequence reads: CASSARDIDEQFF. The CDR3 coding sequence is TGTGCCAGCAGTGCCCGGGACATTGATGAGCAGTTCTTC. The chain combines TRBV6-5 with TRBJ2-1; D is possibly TRBD1 (6 bases). CDR1 is MNHEY and CDR2 is SVGAGI in the germline V gene. V was shortened by 5 bases and J by 8 bases, with 13 bases between the two germline ends. This CDR3 has 13 residues.